Listed here are 20 T cell receptor beta chains from one sample, sequenced in a study of shared clonotypes between healthy human individuals. Assay used: immunoSEQ multiplex PCR; TCRdb lists only in-frame clones, some missing. The sample lists some 2,500,000 clones; 80% to 95% were seen once. Sequencing input: naive CD4+ T cells from PBMCs. Subset of the sample: CD45RA+ positively selected. Source of these receptors: a man between 18 and 35 years old in good health. Some clones in this sample may be carry-over from other donors' samples.

In regard to this clone: The same CDR3 is also encoded by other DNA sequences in this sample. J is TRBJ1-3 and V is TRBV7-2, with 10 bases fitting TRBD1. The germline V gene encodes CDR1 SGHTA and CDR2 FQGNSA. The CDR3 is 15 residues long. Losses at the gene ends were 1 base for V and 4 bases for J; bases not matched to a gene: 1. CDR3 amino acids: CASSLGQGAGNTIYF. The CDR3 nucleotides read TGTGCCAGCAGCTTAGGACAGGGGGCAGGAAACACCATATATTTT. The whole variable domain, filled in from reference TRBV7-2 and TRBJ1-3, reads GAGVSQSPSNKVTEKGKDVELRCDPISGHTALYWYRQSLGQGLEFLIYFQGNSAPDKSGLPSDRFSAERTGGSVSTLTIQRTQQEDSAVYLCASSLGQGAGNTIYFGEGSWLTVV.

This clone has a single count. The gene calls are TRBV5-1 and TRBJ1-2; D is unresolved. V shed 0 bases and J shed 5 bases, with 14 bases lying between them. The CDR3 is 15 amino acids. Germline V gene data show CDR1 as SGHRS and CDR2 as YFSETQ. CDR3 sequence: CASSLDPDTGYGYTF. CDR3 DNA sequence: TGCGCCAGCAGCTTGGATCCCGACACGGGATATGGCTACACCTTC.

This sequence joins TRBV5-6 and TRBJ1-5; 8 positions agree with TRBD1. The J segment lost 6 bases and the V segment lost 0 bases, leaving 2 bases of the junction unmatched. CDR3 length: 14 amino acids. Germline values: CDR1 SGHDT, CDR2 YYEEEE. The CDR3 sequence: CASSLGTGRQPQHF. The CDR3 bases are TGTGCCAGCAGCTTGGGGACAGGGCGTCAGCCCCAGCATTTT.

The sample holds a few counts of this clone. J is TRBJ1-5 and V is TRBV19; perhaps TRBD1 as D (6 bases). Germline CDR1 is LNHDA and CDR2 is SQIVND (reference sequence). The CDR3 runs to 14 residues. V was clipped by 6 bases and J by 6 bases, with 15 bases between them. The CDR3 here is CASRSGQGTQPQHF. DNA for the CDR3: TGTGCCAGTAGATCGGGGCAGGGGACTCAGCCCCAGCATTTT.

This chain joins TRBV28 and TRBJ2-7; D perhaps matches TRBD2 (6 bases). CDR1 and CDR2 from the germline V gene are MDHEN and SYDVKM. Between the trimmed V and J ends, which lost 3 bases and 6 bases, there was a span of 9 bases. The CDR3 is 12 amino acids. CDR3 amino acids: CASSLAGFEQYF. CDR3 bases: TGTGCCAGCAGTTTGGCGGGGTTCGAGCAGTACTTC.

This chain uses TRBV11-2 with TRBJ2-1, with D perhaps matching TRBD1 or TRBD2 (6 bases each). Per the germline V gene, CDR1 is SGHAT and CDR2 is FQNNGV. Trimming took off 7 bases at V and 1 base at J, with 14 bases between the two ends. The CDR3 covers 15 residues. The CDR3 loop reads CASTLGGRSYNEQFF. The CDR3 DNA reads as TGTGCCAGCACCCTAGGGGGGCGGTCCTACAATGAGCAGTTCTTC.

This chain connects TRBV2 to TRBJ1-5; no clear D gene. The germline V gene encodes CDR1 SNHLY and CDR2 FYNNEI. This CDR3 has 14 amino acids. V was pared by 3 bases and J by 5 bases, with 11 bases between. CDR3 in DNA: TGTGCCAGCAGTGAGCTAGCGGTCGATCAGCCCCAGCATTTT. Its protein is CASSELAVDQPQHF.

The chain couples TRBV7-9 to TRBJ1-1, with unresolved D. Trimming stripped 0 bases from V and 5 bases from J, with 16 bases between. The V gene's germline CDR1 is SEHNR and CDR2 FQNEAQ (reference sequence). The CDR3 length is 16 residues. CDR3 coding DNA: TGTGCCAGCAGCTTAGCGCTAGGCAGGAGTGGGACTGAAGCTTTCTTT. It codes for CASSLALGRSGTEAFF.

This sequence joins TRBV9 and TRBJ2-7, with D perhaps TRBD1 or TRBD2 (6 bases each). Germline assignment: CDR1 SGDLS and CDR2 YYNGEE. This CDR3 region has 14 residues. Trimming left V 3 bases short and J 2 bases short, with 12 bases between. The CDR3 loop is CASSGGTIAYEQYF. The CDR3 nucleotides read TGTGCCAGCAGCGGCGGGACAATAGCCTACGAGCAGTACTTC.

CDR3 DNA: TGTGCCAGCAGCTCCAGGACTAGCGGGAGGGTTCTAGATACGCAGTATTTT. Protein: CASSSRTSGRVLDTQYF. V gene TRBV7-9 combines with J gene TRBJ2-3, with 15 bases aligning to TRBD2. V lost 4 bases to trimming and J lost 5 bases; unmatched junction nucleotides: 7. The V gene's germline CDR1 is SEHNR and CDR2 FQNEAQ (reference sequence). The CDR3 covers 17 residues.

The chain couples TRBV4-2 to TRBJ1-4; D unresolved. Germline values: CDR1 LGHNA, CDR2 YNFKEQ. The V gene lost 0 bases and the J gene lost 8 bases, with 13 bases spanning the gap. The CDR3 is made up of 15 amino acids. The CDR3: CASSQDQAAREKLFF. The CDR3 nucleotides are TGTGCCAGCAGCCAAGATCAGGCGGCTCGGGAAAAACTGTTTTTT.

V is TRBV11-1 and J is TRBJ2-5, with TRBD2 matching 7 bases. The CDR3 length is 13 residues. J was trimmed by 2 bases and V by 9 bases; bases with no gene match: 6. CDR1 SGHAT and CDR2 FQDESV come from the germline V gene (reference sequence). The CDR3 sequence: CASTPSGQETQYF. DNA of the CDR3: TGTGCCAGTACCCCTAGCGGACAAGAGACCCAGTACTTC. Complete variable domain (other parts from reference TRBV11-1 and TRBJ2-5): EAEVAQSPRYKITEKSQAVAFWCDPISGHATLYWYRQILGQGPELLVQFQDESVVDDSQLPKDRFSAERLKGVDSTLKIQPAELGDSAMYLCASTPSGQETQYFGPGTRLLVL.

For this clone: The sample has other DNA sequences that encode this CDR3 too. The rearrangement links TRBV5-1 to TRBJ2-7; 7 nucleotides agree with TRBD1. After removal of 0 bases from V and 2 bases from J, the junction contained 5 bases not matched to a gene. The CDR3 runs to 15 residues. The germline V gene has CDR1 SGHRS and CDR2 YFSETQ. As DNA, the CDR3 is TGCGCCAGCAGCTTGGGACAGGGTGGCACCTACGAGCAGTACTTC. As protein: CASSLGQGGTYEQYF. Full variable domain (remainder filled in from reference TRBV5-1 and TRBJ2-7): KAGVTQTPRYLIKTRGQQVTLSCSPISGHRSVSWYQQTPGQGLQFLFEYFSETQRNKGNFPGRFSGRQFSNSRSEMNVSTLELGDSALYLCASSLGQGGTYEQYFGPGTRLTVT.

The chain joins TRBV4-1 to TRBJ1-4; D gene ambiguous. V was pared by 0 bases and J by 0 bases, with 8 bases between. CDR3 length: 16 amino acids. Per the germline V gene, CDR1 is MGHRA and CDR2 is YSYEKL. The CDR3 region is CASSQEGTSTNEKLFF. As DNA, the CDR3 is TGCGCCAGCAGCCAAGAGGGCACCTCAACTAATGAAAAACTGTTTTTT.

Turning to this clone: The same CDR3 also results from other DNA sequences found in this sample. The chain carries TRBV5-1 and TRBJ2-2; 7 bases agree with TRBD1. J was trimmed by 3 bases and V by 4 bases; bases with no gene match: 3. Looked up from germline, CDR1 is SGHRS and CDR2 is YFSETQ. This CDR3 contains 14 residues. This CDR3 reads CASSPQGYTGELFF. The CDR3 DNA sequence: TGCGCCAGCAGCCCACAGGGGTACACCGGGGAGCTGTTTTTT.

This rearrangement joins TRBV28 to TRBJ2-5, with D perhaps matching TRBD1 or TRBD2 (5 bases each). This CDR3 contains 14 residues. Between the trimmed V and J ends, which lost 6 bases and 3 bases, there was a span of 14 bases. Germline CDR1 reads MDHEN; CDR2 reads SYDVKM. CDR3 in amino acids: CASSPEGRKETQYF. CDR3 sequence (DNA): TGTGCCAGCAGCCCAGAGGGGAGAAAAGAGACCCAGTACTTC.

The chain couples TRBV6-1 to TRBJ2-1; 10 bases fit TRBD2. Germline values: CDR1 MNHNS, CDR2 SASEGT. The CDR3 consists of 14 residues. Losses at the gene ends were 1 base for V and 9 bases for J; bases not matched to a gene: 3. The CDR3 is CASSEGLAGAEQFF. The CDR3, as DNA: TGTGCCAGCAGTGAAGGTCTAGCGGGAGCTGAGCAGTTCTTC.

V is TRBV25-1 and J is TRBJ2-1; the match to TRBD1 covers 8 bases. Germline CDR1 and CDR2: MGHDK and SYGVNS. This CDR3 is built from 15 residues. J was trimmed by 3 bases and V by 2 bases; bases with no gene match: 3. The CDR3 region is CASSEHRGDYNEQFF. CDR3 bases: TGTGCCAGCAGTGAACACAGGGGGGACTACAATGAGCAGTTCTTC.

This clone is a singleton in its sample. This chain links TRBV9 with TRBJ1-1; 9 nucleotides agree with TRBD1. The length of the CDR3 is 17 residues. The ends lost 0 bases at V and 4 bases at J; junction bases unmatched: 10. Germline CDR1 SGDLS, CDR2 YYNGEE. The CDR3 protein is CASSVGRTGARGTEAFF. CDR3 nucleotide sequence: TGTGCCAGCAGCGTAGGGCGGACAGGGGCCCGGGGCACTGAAGCTTTCTTT. The full variable domain, completed using reference TRBV9 and TRBJ1-1, is DSGVTQTPKHLITATGQRVTLRCSPRSGDLSVYWYQQSLDQGLQFLIQYYNGEERAKGNILERFSAQQFPDLHSELNLSSLELGDSALYFCASSVGRTGARGTEAFFGQGTRLTVV.

The chain joins TRBV7-3 to TRBJ2-5; 7 nucleotides line up with TRBD1. Losses at the gene ends were 4 bases for V and 3 bases for J; bases not matched to a gene: 8. This CDR3 has 15 amino acids. Germline V CDR1 and CDR2: SGHTA, FQGTGA. The CDR3: CASSSNRGFKETQYF. In DNA form, the CDR3 reads TGTGCCAGCAGCTCGAACAGGGGTTTTAAAGAGACCCAGTACTTC.